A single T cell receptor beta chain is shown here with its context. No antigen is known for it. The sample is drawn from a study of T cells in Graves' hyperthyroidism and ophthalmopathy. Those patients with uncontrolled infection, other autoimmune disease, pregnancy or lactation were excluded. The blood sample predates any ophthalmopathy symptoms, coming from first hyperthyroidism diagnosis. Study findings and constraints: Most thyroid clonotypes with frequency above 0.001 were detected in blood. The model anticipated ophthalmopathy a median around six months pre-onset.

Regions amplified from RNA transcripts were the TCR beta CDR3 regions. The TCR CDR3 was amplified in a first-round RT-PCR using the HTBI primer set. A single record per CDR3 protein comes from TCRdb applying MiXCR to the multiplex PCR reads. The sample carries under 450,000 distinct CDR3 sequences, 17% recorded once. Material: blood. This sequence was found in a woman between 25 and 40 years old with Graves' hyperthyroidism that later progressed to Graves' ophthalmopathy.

CDR3 in DNA: TGTGCCAGTAGTAAGGACCCGGACTACTATGGCTACACCTTC. Translating gives CASSKDPDYYGYTF. J is TRBJ1-2 and V is TRBV19; D call uncertain. The length of the CDR3 is 14 residues. V shed 4 bases and J shed 3 bases, with 12 bases lying between them. Germline CDR1 LNHDA, CDR2 SQIVND (reference sequence). Full variable domain (rest looked up from reference TRBV19 and TRBJ1-2): DGGITQSPKYLFRKEGQNVTLSCEQNLNHDAMYWYRQDPGQGLRLIYYSQIVNDFQKGDIAEGYSVSREKKESFPLTVTSAQKNPTAFYLCASSKDPDYYGYTFGSGTRLTVV.